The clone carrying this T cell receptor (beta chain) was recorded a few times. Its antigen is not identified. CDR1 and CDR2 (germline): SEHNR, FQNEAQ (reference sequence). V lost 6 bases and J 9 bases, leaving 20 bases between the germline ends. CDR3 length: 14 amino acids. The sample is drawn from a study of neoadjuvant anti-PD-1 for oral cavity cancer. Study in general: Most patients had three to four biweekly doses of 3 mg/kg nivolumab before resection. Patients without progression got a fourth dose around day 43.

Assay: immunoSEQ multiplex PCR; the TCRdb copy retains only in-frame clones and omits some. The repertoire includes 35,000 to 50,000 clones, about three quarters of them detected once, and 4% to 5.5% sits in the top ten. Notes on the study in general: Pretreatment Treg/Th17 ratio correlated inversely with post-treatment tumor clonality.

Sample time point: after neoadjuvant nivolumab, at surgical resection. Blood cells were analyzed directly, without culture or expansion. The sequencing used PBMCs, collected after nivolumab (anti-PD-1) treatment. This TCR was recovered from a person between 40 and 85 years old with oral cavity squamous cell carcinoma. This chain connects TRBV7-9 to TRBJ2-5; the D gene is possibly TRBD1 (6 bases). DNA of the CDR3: TGTGCCAGCAGTTCCCGGGGACGGCCAGGGGCCCAGTACTTC. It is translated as CASSSRGRPGAQYF.